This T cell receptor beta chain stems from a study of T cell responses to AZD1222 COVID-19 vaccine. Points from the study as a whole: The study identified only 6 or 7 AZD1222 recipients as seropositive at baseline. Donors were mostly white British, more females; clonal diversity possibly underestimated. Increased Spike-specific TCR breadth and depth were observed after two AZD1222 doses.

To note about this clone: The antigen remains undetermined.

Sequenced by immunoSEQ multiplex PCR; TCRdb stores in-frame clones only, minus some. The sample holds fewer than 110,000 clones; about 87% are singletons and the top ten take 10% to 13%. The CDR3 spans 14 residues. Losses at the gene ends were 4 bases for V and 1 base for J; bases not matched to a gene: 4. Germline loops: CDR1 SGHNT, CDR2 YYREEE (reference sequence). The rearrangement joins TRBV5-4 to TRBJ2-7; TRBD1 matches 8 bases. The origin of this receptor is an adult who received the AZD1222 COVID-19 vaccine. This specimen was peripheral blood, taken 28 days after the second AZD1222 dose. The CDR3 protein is CASSIQGASYEQYF. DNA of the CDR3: TGTGCCAGCAGCATTCAGGGGGCATCCTACGAGCAGTACTTC.